A selection of T cell receptor beta chains follows, all from one sample in a study of blood T cells in healthy people across ages. TCRdb reanalysed the 5' RACE reads using MiXCR and keeps one entry per CDR3 protein. This sample has some 1.5 million distinct CDR3 sequences, with about 30% found just once. Sequenced: blood. The receptors come from a woman aged 25 to 39 in good health. The CDR3 runs from the conserved cysteine through the conserved F or W. Fields, in order: clone size, J gene, V gene, D gene, CDR3 protein, CDR3 DNA. D genes are given only for firm matches. Size is omitted from some rows. Given values are once, few, many or a class for expanded clones.

clone_size: -
j_call: TRBJ2-1
v_call: TRBV6-1
d_call: TRBD2
cdr3_aa: CASWQRGGCDEQFF
cdr3_nt: TGTGCCAGCTGGCAGCGGGGGGGCTGTGATGAGCAGTTCTTC

clone_size: -
j_call: TRBJ2-1
v_call: TRBV20-1
d_call: -
cdr3_aa: CSASASPGDEQFF
cdr3_nt: TGCAGTGCTAGTGCTTCCCCGGGCGATGAGCAGTTCTTC

clone_size: -
j_call: TRBJ2-1
v_call: TRBV27
d_call: -
cdr3_aa: CASSLTGPSNEQFF
cdr3_nt: TGTGCCAGCAGTTTAACGGGACCCAGCAATGAGCAGTTCTTC

clone_size: -
j_call: TRBJ1-5
v_call: TRBV20-1
d_call: TRBD1
cdr3_aa: CSALLRQGILQPQHF
cdr3_nt: TGCAGTGCACTTCTCAGACAGGGGATATTGCAGCCCCAGCATTTT

clone_size: -
j_call: TRBJ2-3
v_call: TRBV7-2
d_call: -
cdr3_aa: CASSHPTGGTDTQYF
cdr3_nt: TGTGCCAGCAGCCACCCCACGGGCGGCACAGATACGCAGTATTTT

clone_size: -
j_call: TRBJ1-6
v_call: TRBV4-1
d_call: -
cdr3_aa: CASSPYLGSYNSPLHF
cdr3_nt: TGCGCCAGCAGCCCCTACCTGGGTAGCTATAATTCACCCCTCCACTTT

clone_size: few
j_call: TRBJ1-5
v_call: TRBV20-1
d_call: -
cdr3_aa: CSARDRGGLSNQPQHF
cdr3_nt: TGCAGTGCTAGAGATCGTGGGGGCCTGAGCAATCAGCCCCAGCATTTT

clone_size: many
j_call: TRBJ2-7
v_call: TRBV4-1
d_call: -
cdr3_aa: CASSQDRGSGEQYF
cdr3_nt: TGCGCCAGCAGCCAAGATCGGGGGTCCGGCGAGCAGTACTTC

clone_size: -
j_call: TRBJ2-1
v_call: TRBV20-1
d_call: -
cdr3_aa: CSATGQSGINEQFF
cdr3_nt: TGCAGTGCTACAGGGCAATCGGGAATCAATGAGCAGTTCTTC

clone_size: -
j_call: TRBJ1-4
v_call: TRBV20-1
d_call: -
cdr3_aa: CSARGAPGETNEKLFF
cdr3_nt: TGCAGTGCTAGAGGGGCCCCGGGGGAAACTAATGAAAAACTGTTTTTT

clone_size: many
j_call: TRBJ2-1
v_call: TRBV18
d_call: -
cdr3_aa: CASAFTVGEQFF
cdr3_nt: TGTGCCAGCGCCTTCACGGTGGGTGAGCAGTTCTTC

clone_size: -
j_call: TRBJ2-1
v_call: TRBV5-5
d_call: -
cdr3_aa: CASSLMPDSYNEQFF
cdr3_nt: TGTGCCAGCAGCTTGATGCCGGACTCCTACAATGAGCAGTTCTTC

clone_size: -
j_call: TRBJ2-7
v_call: TRBV3-1
d_call: TRBD1
cdr3_aa: CAGNPRDRAYEQYF
cdr3_nt: TGTGCCGGCAACCCCCGGGACAGGGCCTACGAGCAGTACTTC

clone_size: -
j_call: TRBJ1-1
v_call: TRBV2
d_call: -
cdr3_aa: CASRVDISEAFF
cdr3_nt: TGTGCCAGCAGGGTCGACATTTCCGAAGCTTTCTTT

clone_size: many
j_call: TRBJ2-1
v_call: TRBV20-1
d_call: -
cdr3_aa: CSAPRRLLTDNEQFF
cdr3_nt: TGCAGTGCGCCTCGCAGGCTCCTTACCGACAATGAGCAGTTCTTC

clone_size: few
j_call: TRBJ2-4
v_call: TRBV15
d_call: -
cdr3_aa: CATSREQFIQYF
cdr3_nt: TGTGCCACCAGCAGAGAGCAATTCATTCAGTACTTC

clone_size: many
j_call: TRBJ2-7
v_call: TRBV20-1
d_call: -
cdr3_aa: CSAGYLTGTYEQYF
cdr3_nt: TGCAGTGCTGGCTATTTGACTGGGACCTACGAGCAGTACTTC

clone_size: few
j_call: TRBJ2-3
v_call: TRBV12-3/TRBV12-4
d_call: TRBD1
cdr3_aa: CASSSQGARDTQYF
cdr3_nt: TGTGCCAGCAGTTCACAGGGGGCAAGAGATACGCAGTATTTT

clone_size: many
j_call: TRBJ2-7
v_call: TRBV7-8
d_call: TRBD2
cdr3_aa: CASSLQRGTYEQYF
cdr3_nt: TGTGCCAGCAGCCTACAGCGGGGGACCTACGAGCAGTACTTC

clone_size: few
j_call: TRBJ1-6
v_call: TRBV20-1
d_call: -
cdr3_aa: CSAREGTGTNSPLHF
cdr3_nt: TGCAGTGCTAGAGAGGGGACGGGGACTAATTCACCCCTCCACTTT

clone_size: many
j_call: TRBJ2-1
v_call: TRBV5-6
d_call: TRBD2
cdr3_aa: CASSTLAGTDPYNEQFF
cdr3_nt: TGTGCCAGCAGCACCCTAGCGGGGACAGACCCGTACAATGAGCAGTTCTTC

clone_size: few
j_call: TRBJ1-6
v_call: TRBV20-1
d_call: -
cdr3_aa: CSARPTTGSYNSPLHF
cdr3_nt: TGCAGTGCTAGACCTACGACAGGATCGTATAATTCACCCCTCCACTTT

clone_size: -
j_call: TRBJ2-1
v_call: TRBV5-1
d_call: TRBD1
cdr3_aa: CASTEGAVYNEQFF
cdr3_nt: TGCGCCAGCACCGAGGGGGCGGTGTACAATGAGCAGTTCTTC

clone_size: few
j_call: TRBJ2-1
v_call: TRBV20-1
d_call: -
cdr3_aa: CSAKASDEQFF
cdr3_nt: TGCAGTGCTAAAGCTAGCGATGAGCAGTTCTTC

clone_size: -
j_call: TRBJ1-1
v_call: TRBV7-9
d_call: -
cdr3_aa: CASSLKMGLNTEAFF
cdr3_nt: TGTGCCAGCAGCTTAAAGATGGGCCTTAACACTGAAGCTTTCTTT

clone_size: few
j_call: TRBJ2-4
v_call: TRBV12-3/TRBV12-4
d_call: TRBD1
cdr3_aa: CASSLQTGAKNIQYF
cdr3_nt: TGTGCCAGCAGTTTACAAACAGGGGCTAAAAACATTCAGTACTTC

clone_size: once
j_call: TRBJ2-5
v_call: TRBV7-9
d_call: TRBD1
cdr3_aa: CASSKDRGRGEQYF
cdr3_nt: TGTGCCAGCAGCAAGGACAGGGGAAGAGGGGAGCAGTACTTC

clone_size: -
j_call: TRBJ2-1
v_call: TRBV19
d_call: -
cdr3_aa: CASSRTGLLNEQFF
cdr3_nt: TGTGCCAGTAGTAGAACAGGACTCCTCAATGAGCAGTTCTTC

clone_size: many
j_call: TRBJ1-2
v_call: TRBV6-1
d_call: TRBD1
cdr3_aa: CASSPGTDDFLNYGYTF
cdr3_nt: TGTGCCAGCAGCCCAGGGACAGACGACTTTCTTAACTATGGCTACACCTTC

clone_size: few
j_call: TRBJ2-5
v_call: TRBV7-9
d_call: -
cdr3_aa: CASSLDIGFQETQYF
cdr3_nt: TGTGCCAGCAGCTTAGATATCGGGTTCCAAGAGACCCAGTACTTC

clone_size: many
j_call: TRBJ2-5
v_call: TRBV24-1
d_call: TRBD2
cdr3_aa: CATSDYGSGGNQETQYF
cdr3_nt: TGTGCCACCAGTGATTATGGAAGCGGGGGGAACCAAGAGACCCAGTACTTC

clone_size: few
j_call: TRBJ1-5
v_call: TRBV21-1
d_call: -
cdr3_aa: CASSKEAGEGNQPQHF
cdr3_nt: TGTGCCAGCAGCAAAGAGGCAGGGGAGGGCAATCAGCCCCAGCATTTT

clone_size: few
j_call: TRBJ1-5
v_call: TRBV19
d_call: -
cdr3_aa: CASRTQADVRPQHF
cdr3_nt: TGTGCCAGTAGAACACAGGCGGACGTAAGGCCCCAGCATTTT

clone_size: -
j_call: TRBJ2-2
v_call: TRBV18
d_call: -
cdr3_aa: CASSPPPRPGELFF
cdr3_nt: TGTGCCAGCTCACCACCGCCTCGGCCCGGGGAGCTGTTTTTT

clone_size: -
j_call: TRBJ1-1
v_call: TRBV10-1
d_call: -
cdr3_aa: CASQGQQNTEAFF
cdr3_nt: TGCGCCAGCCAGGGACAACAGAACACTGAAGCTTTCTTT

clone_size: few
j_call: TRBJ2-1
v_call: TRBV2
d_call: TRBD1
cdr3_aa: CASGTGGIGSYNEQFF
cdr3_nt: TGTGCCAGCGGGACAGGGGGCATCGGGTCCTACAATGAGCAGTTCTTC

clone_size: many
j_call: TRBJ2-1
v_call: TRBV6-6
d_call: TRBD2
cdr3_aa: CASARLAGNEQFF
cdr3_nt: TGTGCCAGCGCGAGGCTAGCGGGGAATGAGCAGTTCTTC

clone_size: many
j_call: TRBJ2-7
v_call: TRBV5-1
d_call: -
cdr3_aa: CASSSDRYEQYF
cdr3_nt: TGCGCCAGCAGCTCAGACAGATACGAGCAGTACTTC

clone_size: -
j_call: TRBJ2-1
v_call: TRBV6-1
d_call: -
cdr3_aa: CASKWEDNEQFF
cdr3_nt: TGTGCCAGCAAATGGGAAGACAATGAGCAGTTCTTC

clone_size: -
j_call: TRBJ2-1
v_call: TRBV2
d_call: TRBD2
cdr3_aa: CASKRERGDNEQFF
cdr3_nt: TGTGCCAGCAAGCGGGAACGGGGAGACAATGAGCAGTTCTTC

clone_size: -
j_call: TRBJ2-3
v_call: TRBV20-1
d_call: -
cdr3_aa: CSARDWAREDTQYF
cdr3_nt: TGCAGTGCTAGAGATTGGGCCAGAGAAGATACGCAGTATTTT

clone_size: -
j_call: TRBJ2-5
v_call: TRBV20-1
d_call: TRBD2
cdr3_aa: CNAPMAGDRGTQYF
cdr3_nt: TGCAATGCCCCGATGGCGGGAGATCGTGGGACCCAGTACTTC

clone_size: -
j_call: TRBJ2-2
v_call: TRBV28
d_call: -
cdr3_aa: CACSVRRAGELFF
cdr3_nt: TGTGCCTGCAGTGTCAGGAGGGCCGGGGAGCTGTTTTTT

clone_size: few
j_call: TRBJ1-2
v_call: TRBV27
d_call: TRBD1
cdr3_aa: CASRQGGTGFSSYTF
cdr3_nt: TGTGCCAGCAGACAAGGCGGGACAGGGTTTAGTAGCTACACCTTC

clone_size: few
j_call: TRBJ2-5
v_call: TRBV6-2/TRBV6-3
d_call: -
cdr3_aa: CASSYAGGGQETQYF
cdr3_nt: TGTGCCAGCAGTTACGCTGGAGGGGGACAAGAGACCCAGTACTTC

clone_size: -
j_call: TRBJ2-1
v_call: TRBV12-3/TRBV12-4
d_call: -
cdr3_aa: CATGMSSYNEQFF
cdr3_nt: TGTGCCACGGGGATGAGCTCCTACAATGAGCAGTTCTTC

clone_size: -
j_call: TRBJ2-5
v_call: TRBV24-1
d_call: -
cdr3_aa: CATSPPLGETQYF
cdr3_nt: TGTGCCACCAGCCCCCCGCTTGGGGAGACCCAGTACTTC